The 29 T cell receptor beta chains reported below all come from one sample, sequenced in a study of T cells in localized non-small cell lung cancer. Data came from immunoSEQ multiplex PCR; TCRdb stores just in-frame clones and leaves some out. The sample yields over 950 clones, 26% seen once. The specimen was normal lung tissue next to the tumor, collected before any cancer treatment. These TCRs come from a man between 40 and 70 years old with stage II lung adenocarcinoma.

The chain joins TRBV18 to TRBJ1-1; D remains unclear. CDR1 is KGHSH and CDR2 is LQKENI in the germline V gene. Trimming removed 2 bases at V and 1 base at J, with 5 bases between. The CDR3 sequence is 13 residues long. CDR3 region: CASSPGRNTEAFF. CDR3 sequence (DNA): TGTGCCAGCTCACCAGGGCGGAACACTGAAGCTTTCTTT.

CDR3 sequence: CASSSQGDDEAFF. In DNA, the CDR3 is TGTGCCAGTAGTTCACAGGGGGATGATGAAGCTTTCTTT. The chain is built from TRBV19 and TRBJ1-1, with 8 bases fitting TRBD1. The CDR3 runs 13 residues. Germline values: CDR1 LNHDA, CDR2 SQIVND (reference sequence). Trimming at V came to 5 bases and at J to 7 bases, leaving 6 bases not matched to a gene.

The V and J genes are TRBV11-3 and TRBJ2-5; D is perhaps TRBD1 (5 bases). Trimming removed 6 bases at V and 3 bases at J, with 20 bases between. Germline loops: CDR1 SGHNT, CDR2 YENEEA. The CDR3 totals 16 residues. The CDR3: CASSQSDTGGEETQYF. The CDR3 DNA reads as TGTGCCAGCAGTCAATCCGATACAGGTGGGGAAGAGACCCAGTACTTC.

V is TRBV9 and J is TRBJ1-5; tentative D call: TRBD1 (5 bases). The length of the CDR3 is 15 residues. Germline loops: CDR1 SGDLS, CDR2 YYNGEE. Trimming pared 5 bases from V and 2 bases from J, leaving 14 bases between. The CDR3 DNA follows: TGTGCCAGCAGTGAAGGCGGGGCAGGCAATCAGCCCCAGCATTTT. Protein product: CASSEGGAGNQPQHF.

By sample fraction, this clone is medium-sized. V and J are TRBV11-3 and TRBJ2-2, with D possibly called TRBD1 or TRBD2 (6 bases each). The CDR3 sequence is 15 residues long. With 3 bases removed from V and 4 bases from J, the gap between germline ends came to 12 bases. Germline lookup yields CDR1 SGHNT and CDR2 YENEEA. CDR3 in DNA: TGTGCCAGCAGCTTGGGCGGAGGGGGCACCGGGGAGCTGTTTTTT. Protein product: CASSLGGGGTGELFF.

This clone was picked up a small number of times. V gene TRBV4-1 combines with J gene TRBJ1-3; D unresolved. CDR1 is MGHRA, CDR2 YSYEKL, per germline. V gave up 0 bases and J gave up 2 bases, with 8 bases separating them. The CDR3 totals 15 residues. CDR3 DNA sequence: TGCGCCAGCAGCCAAGAGGGGAACGCTGGAAACACCATATATTTT. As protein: CASSQEGNAGNTIYF.

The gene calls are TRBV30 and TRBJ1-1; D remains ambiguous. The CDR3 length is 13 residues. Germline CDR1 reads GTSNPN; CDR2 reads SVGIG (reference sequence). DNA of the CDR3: TGTGCTTTAGAGAGATTCGGGTACACTGAAGCTTTCTTT. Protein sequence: CALERFGYTEAFF.

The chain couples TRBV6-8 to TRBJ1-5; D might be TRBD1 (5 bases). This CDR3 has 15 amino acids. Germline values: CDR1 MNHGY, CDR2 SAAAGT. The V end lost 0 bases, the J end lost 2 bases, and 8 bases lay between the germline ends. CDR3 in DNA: TGTGCCAGCAGTTACTCTGGGGGTGGCAATCAGCCCCAGCATTTT. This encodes CASSYSGGGNQPQHF.

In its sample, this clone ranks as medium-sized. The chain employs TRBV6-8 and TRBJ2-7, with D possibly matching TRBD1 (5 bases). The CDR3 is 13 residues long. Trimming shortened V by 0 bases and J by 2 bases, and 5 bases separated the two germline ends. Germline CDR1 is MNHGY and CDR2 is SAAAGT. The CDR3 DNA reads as TGTGCCAGCAGTTACTCGGACACCTACGAGCAGTACTTC. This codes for CASSYSDTYEQYF.

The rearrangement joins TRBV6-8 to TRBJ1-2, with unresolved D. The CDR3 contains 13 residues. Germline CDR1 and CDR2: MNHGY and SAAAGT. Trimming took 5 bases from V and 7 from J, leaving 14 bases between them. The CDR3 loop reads CASSDGRARGYTF. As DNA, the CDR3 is TGTGCCAGCAGTGATGGGAGGGCCCGTGGCTACACCTTC.

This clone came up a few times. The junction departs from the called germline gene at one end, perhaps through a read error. The CDR3 is CTSSPGSGAGNTIYF. CDR3 coding DNA: TGTACCAGCTCGCCAGGATCAGGGGCTGGAAACACCATATATTTT. The rearrangement links TRBV18 to TRBJ1-3; weak D call: TRBD1 (6 bases). The CDR3 runs to 15 residues. The germline V gene has CDR1 KGHSH and CDR2 LQKENI.

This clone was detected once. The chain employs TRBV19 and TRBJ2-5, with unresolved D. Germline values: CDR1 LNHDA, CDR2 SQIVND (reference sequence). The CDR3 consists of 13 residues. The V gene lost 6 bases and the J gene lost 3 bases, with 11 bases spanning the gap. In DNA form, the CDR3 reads TGTGCCAGTAGCTTTGACGGTGAAGAGACCCAGTACTTC. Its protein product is CASSFDGEETQYF.

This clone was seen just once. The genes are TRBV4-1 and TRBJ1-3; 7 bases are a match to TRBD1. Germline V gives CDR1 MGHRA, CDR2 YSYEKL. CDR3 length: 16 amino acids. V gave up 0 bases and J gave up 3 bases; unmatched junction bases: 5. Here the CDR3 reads CASSQDSQGVGNTIYF. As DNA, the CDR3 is TGCGCCAGCAGCCAAGATAGTCAGGGGGTTGGAAACACCATATATTTT.

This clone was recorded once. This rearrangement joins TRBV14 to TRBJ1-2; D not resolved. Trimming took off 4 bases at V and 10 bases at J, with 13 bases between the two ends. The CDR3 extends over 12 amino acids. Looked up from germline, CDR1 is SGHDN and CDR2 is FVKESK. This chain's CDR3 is CASSRGYRDYTF. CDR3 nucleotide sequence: TGTGCCAGCAGCCGAGGATATAGGGACTACACCTTC.

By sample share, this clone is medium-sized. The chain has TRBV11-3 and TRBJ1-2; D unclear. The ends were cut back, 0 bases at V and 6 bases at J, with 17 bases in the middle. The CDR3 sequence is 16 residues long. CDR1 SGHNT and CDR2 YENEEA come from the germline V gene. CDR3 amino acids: CASSLELGGSADGYTF. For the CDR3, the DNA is TGTGCCAGCAGCTTAGAATTGGGTGGAAGCGCAGATGGCTACACCTTC. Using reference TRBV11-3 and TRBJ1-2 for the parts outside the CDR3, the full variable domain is EAGVVQSPRYKIIEKKQPVAFWCNPISGHNTLYWYLQNLGQGPELLIRYENEEAVDDSQLPKDRFSAERLKGVDSTLKIQPAELGDSAVYLCASSLELGGSADGYTFGSGTRLTVV.

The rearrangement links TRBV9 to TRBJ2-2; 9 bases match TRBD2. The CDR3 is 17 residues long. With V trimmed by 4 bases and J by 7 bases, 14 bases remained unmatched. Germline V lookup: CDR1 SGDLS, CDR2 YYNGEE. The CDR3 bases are TGTGCCAGCAGCCTCCCTCGCGGGGGGGCCCGAGGCGGGGAGCTGTTTTTT. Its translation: CASSLPRGGARGGELFF. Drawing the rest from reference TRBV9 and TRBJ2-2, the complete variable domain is DSGVTQTPKHLITATGQRVTLRCSPRSGDLSVYWYQQSLDQGLQFLIQYYNGEERAKGNILERFSAQQFPDLHSELNLSSLELGDSALYFCASSLPRGGARGGELFFGEGSRLTVL.

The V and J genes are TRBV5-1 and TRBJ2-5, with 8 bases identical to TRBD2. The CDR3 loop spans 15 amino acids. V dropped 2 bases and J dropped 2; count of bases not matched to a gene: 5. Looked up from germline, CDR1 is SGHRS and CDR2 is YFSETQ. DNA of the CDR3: TGCGCCAGCAGCTTTACGGGGGGGATACAAGAGACCCAGTACTTC. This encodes CASSFTGGIQETQYF.

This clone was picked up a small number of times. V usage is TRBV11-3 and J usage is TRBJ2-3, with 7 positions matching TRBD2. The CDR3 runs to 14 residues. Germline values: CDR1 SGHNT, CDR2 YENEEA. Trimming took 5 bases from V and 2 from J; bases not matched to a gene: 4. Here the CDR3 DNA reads TGTGCCAGCAGCCCCCTAGCGGACACAGATACGCAGTATTTT. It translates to CASSPLADTDTQYF.

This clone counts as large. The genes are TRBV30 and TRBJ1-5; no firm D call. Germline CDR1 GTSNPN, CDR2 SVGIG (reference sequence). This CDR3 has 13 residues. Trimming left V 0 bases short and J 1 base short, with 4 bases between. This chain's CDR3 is CAWSVNSNQPQHF. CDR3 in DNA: TGTGCCTGGAGTGTAAACAGCAATCAGCCCCAGCATTTT.

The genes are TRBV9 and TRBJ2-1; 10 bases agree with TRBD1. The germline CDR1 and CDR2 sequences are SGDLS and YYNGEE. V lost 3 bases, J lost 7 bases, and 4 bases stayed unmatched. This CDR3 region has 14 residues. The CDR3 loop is CASSAGDRGNEQFF. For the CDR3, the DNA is TGTGCCAGCAGCGCCGGGGACAGGGGTAATGAGCAGTTCTTC.

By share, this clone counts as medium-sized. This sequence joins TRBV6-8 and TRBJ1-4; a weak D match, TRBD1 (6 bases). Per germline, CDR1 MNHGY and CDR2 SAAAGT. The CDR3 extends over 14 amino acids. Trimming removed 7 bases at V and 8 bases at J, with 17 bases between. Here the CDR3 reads CASIPGRGGEKLFF. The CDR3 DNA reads TGTGCCAGCATCCCCGGCAGGGGAGGGGAAAAACTGTTTTTT.

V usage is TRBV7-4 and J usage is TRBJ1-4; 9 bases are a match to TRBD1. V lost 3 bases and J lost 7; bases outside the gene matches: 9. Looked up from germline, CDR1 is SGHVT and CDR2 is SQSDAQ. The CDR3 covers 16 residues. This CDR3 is CASSFGQGKSSEKLFF. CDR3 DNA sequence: TGTGCCAGCAGCTTCGGACAGGGGAAGTCGTCTGAAAAACTGTTTTTT.

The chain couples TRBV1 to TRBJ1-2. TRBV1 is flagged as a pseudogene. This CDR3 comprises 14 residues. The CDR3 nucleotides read TGCGCCAGCAGCCAAGAAGGGAAGTACTATGGCTACACCTTC. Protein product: CASSQEGKYYGYTF.

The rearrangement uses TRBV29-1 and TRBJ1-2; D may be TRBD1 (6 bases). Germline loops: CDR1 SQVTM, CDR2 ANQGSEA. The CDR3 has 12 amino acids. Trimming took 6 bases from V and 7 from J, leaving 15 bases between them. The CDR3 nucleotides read TGCAGCGTCAACAAATACAGGGTTGGCTACACCTTC. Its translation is CSVNKYRVGYTF.

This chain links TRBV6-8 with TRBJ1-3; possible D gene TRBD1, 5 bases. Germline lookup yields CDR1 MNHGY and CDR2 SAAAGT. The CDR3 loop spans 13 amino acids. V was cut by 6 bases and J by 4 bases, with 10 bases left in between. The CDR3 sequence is CASRGTAGNTIYF. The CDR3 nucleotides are TGTGCCAGCAGGGGGACTGCGGGAAACACCATATATTTT.

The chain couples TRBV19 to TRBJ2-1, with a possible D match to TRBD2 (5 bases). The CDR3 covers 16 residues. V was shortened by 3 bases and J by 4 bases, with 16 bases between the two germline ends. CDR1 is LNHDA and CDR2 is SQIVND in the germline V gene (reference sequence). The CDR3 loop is CASSIHDTPGYNEQFF. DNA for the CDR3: TGTGCCAGTAGTATTCACGACACCCCGGGGTACAATGAGCAGTTCTTC.

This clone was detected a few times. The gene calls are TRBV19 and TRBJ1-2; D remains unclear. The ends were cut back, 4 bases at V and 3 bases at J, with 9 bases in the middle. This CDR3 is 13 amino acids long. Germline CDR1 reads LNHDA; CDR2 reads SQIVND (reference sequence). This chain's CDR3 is CASSKKGDYGYTF. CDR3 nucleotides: TGTGCCAGTAGTAAGAAGGGAGACTATGGCTACACCTTC.

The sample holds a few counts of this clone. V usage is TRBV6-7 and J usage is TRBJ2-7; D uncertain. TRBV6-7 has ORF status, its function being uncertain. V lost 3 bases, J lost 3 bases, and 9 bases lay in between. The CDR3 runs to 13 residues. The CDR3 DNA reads TGTGCCAGCAGTTATCTTGCGGACTACGAGCAGTACTTC. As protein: CASSYLADYEQYF.

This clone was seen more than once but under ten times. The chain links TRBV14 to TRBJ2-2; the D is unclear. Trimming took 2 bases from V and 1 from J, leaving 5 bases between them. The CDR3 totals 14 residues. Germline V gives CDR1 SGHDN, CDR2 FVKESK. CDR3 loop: CASSQFGNTGELFF. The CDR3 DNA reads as TGTGCCAGCAGCCAATTCGGGAACACCGGGGAGCTGTTTTTT.